This T cell receptor beta chain was sequenced for a study of T cell repertoires in cytomegalovirus infection. MiXCR, applied by TCRdb to the reads, yields one record per CDR3 protein. Of around 900,000 distinct CDR3 sequences in the sample, 30% to 40% were seen once. This clonotype was seen a handful of times. Antigen specificity is unknown. The CDR3 contains 16 residues. Germline CDR1 is SGHNT and CDR2 is YYREEE (reference sequence). V trimming: 2 bases; J trimming: 0 bases; junction bases outside the gene matches: 4. The clonotype comes from a human donor in good health (CMV status not recorded). Some clones in this sample may be carry-over from other donors' samples. The rearrangement uses TRBV5-4 and TRBJ2-2; 7 bases fit TRBD2. The sequences come from cultured CD8+ T cells from PBMCs, collected from culture after CMV antigen stimulation. The CDR3: CASSFGGTTNTGELFF. The CDR3 DNA reads as TGTGCCAGCAGCTTCGGGGGGACGACGAACACCGGGGAGCTGTTTTTT.